This paragraph covers one TCR beta chain sequence. Original methodology: Amplifying reference gene primers gave estimates of nucleated cell counts. Clones were sequenced by immunoSEQ multiplex PCR, and TCRdb holds only the in-frame ones, with some missing. That table is the source of V, J and clone size, and D and trimming were worked out from the DNA. The sample has over 85,000 clones; 70% to 90% are singletons. This sample was included in a study of blood T cell repertoires in COVID-19. As for the study in general: From the United States, Italy and Spain came samples of acute and convalescent COVID-19. The analysed material was cDNA or gDNA that came from T cells, B-cell-depleted T cells, or PBMCs.

Germline CDR1 SGHTA, CDR2 FQGNSA. Trimming took 2 bases from V and 1 from J; bases not matched to a gene: 1. The CDR3 sequence is 16 residues long. Sequencing was carried out using peripheral blood. The sequence was collected from a human donor in a cohort sampled during active COVID-19. The rearrangement links TRBV7-2 to TRBJ2-6; 8 bases are a match to TRBD1. The CDR3 coding sequence is TGTGCCAGCAGCTTACGGACAGGGTCTGGGGCCAACGTCCTGACTTTC. Its protein is CASSLRTGSGANVLTF.